A single TCR beta chain is shown here with its context. This sample is drawn from a study of blood T cell repertoires in COVID-19. Sequencing was performed with immunoSEQ multiplex PCR; in TCRdb, only in-frame clones are kept and a portion is missing. The sample gives just over 95,000 clones, 82% of which show up once; around a sixth is in the top ten. The sequence was collected from an elderly man with acute or convalescent COVID-19. Sequencing was performed on peripheral blood.

The CDR3 DNA reads as TGTGCCAGCAGTTCCCATTACGCGGGCGGGTATGACTATGGCTACACCTTC. It translates to CASSSHYAGGYDYGYTF. V and J are TRBV28 and TRBJ1-2, with D unresolved. Trimming stripped 4 bases from V and 3 bases from J, with 21 bases between. This CDR3 is built from 17 residues. The V gene's germline CDR1 is MDHEN and CDR2 SYDVKM.